This entry describes one T cell receptor (beta chain). Its antigen specificity is not known. No quality values exist for individual bases; no much larger clone is one base distant. TCR CDR3 regions were amplified from genomic DNA by multiplex PCR using the deep immunoSEQ assay. For each cell subset, the extracted genomic DNA was distributed evenly across all wells of several immunoSEQ 96-well plates, and each plate served as one replicate. Each replicate PCR for unsorted PBMC received about 0.3 ug genomic DNA, equal to about 30,000 T cell genomes. Genomic DNA from unsorted PBMC was sequenced over ten immunoSEQ deep assay plates. Purified libraries were quantified with a Qubit 3.0 fluorometer, sized on a Bioanalyzer 2100, and re-quantified with the KAPA Library Quantification kit. Every immunoSEQ 96-well plate was sequenced on a dedicated single-read 150-cycle Illumina NextSeq 550 flow cell. Under the source paper's analysis protocol: The immunoSEQ output contained only junctional sequences without quality scores, so filtering could not match that applied to full-length reads. Sequences were annotated with PyIR, a Python wrapper for IgBLAST v1.9, using IMGT germline references to assign V/J genes and CDR3. Reads with weak V/J assignments (E-value above 1e-6), missing CDR3, stop codons, out-of-frame junctions, or ambiguous translated residues were removed. A V3J clonotype was defined by an identical inferred V gene, J gene, and CDR3 amino acid sequence. Percentage overlap between repertoires was calculated by dividing the number of shared unique clonotypes by the size of the smaller repertoire. Richness of each repertoire was evaluated using RTK rarefaction, the Chao1 estimator, and Recon v2.1 estimates of unobserved clonotypes. This immuneACCESS table, as held by TCRdb, lists in-frame sequences with V and J called but not all clones. Of the missing ones, under half trace to an unresolved V gene in checked studies; the others have no known cause. The V and J calls and clone size are taken from that table; D and trimming were inferred from the DNA. In this sample the table shows 400,000 to 600,000 clones, around 79% of which occur a single time. Roughly 13% of the sample is taken by the ten largest.

V is clipped by 7 bases and J by 6 bases, and the sequence between their germline boundaries is 11 bases long. CDR1 and CDR2 are read off the germline V gene as SQVTM and ANQGSEA. Including cysteine and phenylalanine, the CDR3 has 11 amino acids. Only CDR3 DNA remains: 33 bases, in frame from the first base. The donors were healthy, HIV-negative adults with no recently reported acute infections or vaccinations. Every donor was a Caucasian adult residing in Nashville, Tennessee, USA. For unsorted samples, tens of millions of PBMCs were counted, and genomic DNA was extracted using the QIAamp DNA Blood Mini kit. Blood was obtained by leukapheresis, after which PBMCs were separated by Ficoll-Histopaque density gradient centrifugation and cryopreserved in liquid nitrogen vapor phase. This sample stems from a study of shared clonotypes between healthy human individuals (dated by TCRdb to 2020 to 2022). For the study in its entirety: The cohort comprised two women and a few men aged 18 to 49 years. The study deeply sequenced blood TCR repertoires of five healthy adults to estimate repertoire size and the extent of clonotype sharing between individuals. Different laboratories and diverse techniques were used to prepare libraries and sequence TCR repertoires, to increase sequencing depth and limit assay-specific biases. Leukapheresis yielded between about 0.94 and 10 billion PBMCs per donor. The paper as a whole reports these results and caveats: Pairwise subsampling led to the expectation that sequencing depth would affect the degree of clonotype sharing among donors. The small number of donors limited the genetic and exposure-history diversity represented. Sampling was restricted to blood, and TCR repertoires in tissue are likely to differ from TCR repertoires in blood.

This receptor was obtained from a woman in her thirties or forties in good health. Some clones in this sample may be carry-over from other donors' samples. Here the chain combines TRBV29-1 and TRBJ2-3; the D gene is not confidently resolved. Sequenced material: PBMCs. Read as DNA, the sequence is TGCAGCGCACGTACCGTGGATACGCAGTATTTT. This encodes CSARTVDTQYF.